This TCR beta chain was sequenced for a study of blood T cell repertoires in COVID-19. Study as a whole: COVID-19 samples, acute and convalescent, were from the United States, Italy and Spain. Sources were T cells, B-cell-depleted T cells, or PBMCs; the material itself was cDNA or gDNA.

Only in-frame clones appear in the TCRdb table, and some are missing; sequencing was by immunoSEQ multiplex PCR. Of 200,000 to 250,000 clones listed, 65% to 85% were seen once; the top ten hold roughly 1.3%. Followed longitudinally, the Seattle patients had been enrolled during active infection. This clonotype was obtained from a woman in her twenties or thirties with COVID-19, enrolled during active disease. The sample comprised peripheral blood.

The CDR3 region has the DNA TGTGCCAGCAGGTCGGCCTCAGCGGGAGGTAGGGAGCAGTACTTC. This gives the protein CASRSASAGGREQYF. The V call is TRBV2, the J call TRBJ2-7, with TRBD2 matching 9 bases. The germline CDR1 and CDR2 sequences are SNHLY and FYNNEI. The ends lost 6 bases at V and 7 bases at J; junction bases unmatched: 13. This CDR3 contains 15 residues.